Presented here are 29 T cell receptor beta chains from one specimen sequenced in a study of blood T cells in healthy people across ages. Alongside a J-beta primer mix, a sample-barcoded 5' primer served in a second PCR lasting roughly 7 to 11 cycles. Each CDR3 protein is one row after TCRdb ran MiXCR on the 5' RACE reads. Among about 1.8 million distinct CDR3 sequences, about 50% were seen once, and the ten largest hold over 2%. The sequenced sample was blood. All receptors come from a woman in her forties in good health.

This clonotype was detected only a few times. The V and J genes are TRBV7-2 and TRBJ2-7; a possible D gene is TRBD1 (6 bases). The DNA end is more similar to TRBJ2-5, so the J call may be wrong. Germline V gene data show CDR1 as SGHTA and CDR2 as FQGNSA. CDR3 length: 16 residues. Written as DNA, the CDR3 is TGTGCCAGCAGCATGATCACAGGGCTCGGCGGAGGGACCCAGTACTTC. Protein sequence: CASSMITGLGGGTQYF.

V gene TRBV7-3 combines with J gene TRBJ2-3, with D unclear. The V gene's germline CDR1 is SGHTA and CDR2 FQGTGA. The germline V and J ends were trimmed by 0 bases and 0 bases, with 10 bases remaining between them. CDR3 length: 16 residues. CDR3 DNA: TGTGCCAGCAGCTTAACTCTAATCTCTAGCACAGATACGCAGTATTTT. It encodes CASSLTLISSTDTQYF. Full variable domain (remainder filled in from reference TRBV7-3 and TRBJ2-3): GAGVSQTPSNKVTEKGKYVELRCDPISGHTALYWYRQSLGQGPEFLIYFQGTGAADDSGLPNDRFFAVRPEGSVSTLKIQRTERGDSAVYLCASSLTLISSTDTQYFGPGTRLTVL.

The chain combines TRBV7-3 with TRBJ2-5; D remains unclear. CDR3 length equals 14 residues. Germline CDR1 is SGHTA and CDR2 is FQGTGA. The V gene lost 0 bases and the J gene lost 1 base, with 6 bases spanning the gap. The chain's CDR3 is CASSLTGFQETQYF. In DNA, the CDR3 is TGTGCCAGCAGCTTAACAGGATTCCAAGAGACCCAGTACTTC.

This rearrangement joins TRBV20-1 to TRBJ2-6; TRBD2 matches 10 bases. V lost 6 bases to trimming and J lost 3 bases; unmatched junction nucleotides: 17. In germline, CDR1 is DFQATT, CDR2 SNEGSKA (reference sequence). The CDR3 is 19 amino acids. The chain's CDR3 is CSALREPSGGAHGANVLTF. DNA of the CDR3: TGCAGTGCCCTCCGGGAACCGAGCGGGGGGGCCCATGGGGCCAACGTCCTGACTTTC.

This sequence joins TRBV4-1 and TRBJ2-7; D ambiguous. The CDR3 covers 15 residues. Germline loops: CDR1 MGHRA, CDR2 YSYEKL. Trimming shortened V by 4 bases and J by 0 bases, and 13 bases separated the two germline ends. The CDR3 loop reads CASSRDRANSYEQYF. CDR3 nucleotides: TGCGCCAGCAGCCGAGATCGCGCCAACTCCTACGAGCAGTACTTC.

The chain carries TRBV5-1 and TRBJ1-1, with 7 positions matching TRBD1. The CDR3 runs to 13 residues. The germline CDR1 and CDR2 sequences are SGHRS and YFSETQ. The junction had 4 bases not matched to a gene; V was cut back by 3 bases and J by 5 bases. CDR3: CASSSQGWTEAFF. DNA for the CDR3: TGCGCCAGCAGCTCACAGGGGTGGACTGAAGCTTTCTTT.

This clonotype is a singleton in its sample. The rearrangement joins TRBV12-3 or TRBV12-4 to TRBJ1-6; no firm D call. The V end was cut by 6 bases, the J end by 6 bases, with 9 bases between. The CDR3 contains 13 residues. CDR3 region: CASRELGNSPLHF. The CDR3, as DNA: TGTGCCAGCAGAGAGTTGGGTAATTCACCCCTCCACTTT.

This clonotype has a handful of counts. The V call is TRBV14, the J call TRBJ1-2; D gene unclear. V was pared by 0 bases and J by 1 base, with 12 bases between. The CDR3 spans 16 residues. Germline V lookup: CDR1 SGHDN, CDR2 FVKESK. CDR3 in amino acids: CASSQDPGIFNYGYTF. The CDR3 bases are TGTGCCAGCAGCCAAGACCCCGGGATCTTTAACTATGGCTACACCTTC.

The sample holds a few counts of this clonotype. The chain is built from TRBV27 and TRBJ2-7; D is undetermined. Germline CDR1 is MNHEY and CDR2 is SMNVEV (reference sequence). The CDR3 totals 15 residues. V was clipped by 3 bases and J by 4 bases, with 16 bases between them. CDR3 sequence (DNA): TGTGCCAGCAGTTTCGTTGGGGATGGTGGGTACGAGCAGTACTTC. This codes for CASSFVGDGGYEQYF.

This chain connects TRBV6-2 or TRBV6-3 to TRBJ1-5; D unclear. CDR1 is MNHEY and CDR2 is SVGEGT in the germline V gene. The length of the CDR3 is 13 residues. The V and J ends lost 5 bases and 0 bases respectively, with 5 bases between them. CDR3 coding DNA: TGTGCCAGCAGTACCCTTAGCAATCAGCCCCAGCATTTT. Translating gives CASSTLSNQPQHF.

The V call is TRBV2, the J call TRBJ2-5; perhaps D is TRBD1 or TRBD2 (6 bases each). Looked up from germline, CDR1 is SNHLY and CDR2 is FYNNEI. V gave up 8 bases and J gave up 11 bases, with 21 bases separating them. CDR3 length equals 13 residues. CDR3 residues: CASGVLGGGEQYF. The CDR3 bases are TGTGCCAGCGGAGTCCTCGGGGGCGGGGAGCAGTACTTC.

The CDR3 loop reads CASSFDRSHEQFF. The CDR3 DNA follows: TGTGCCAGCAGCTTCGACAGGTCGCATGAGCAGTTCTTC. V and J are TRBV7-9 and TRBJ2-1; a weak D match, TRBD1 (6 bases). The V gene's germline CDR1 is SEHNR and CDR2 FQNEAQ (reference sequence). The CDR3 length is 13 residues. Trimming removed 3 bases at V and 8 bases at J, with 11 bases between.

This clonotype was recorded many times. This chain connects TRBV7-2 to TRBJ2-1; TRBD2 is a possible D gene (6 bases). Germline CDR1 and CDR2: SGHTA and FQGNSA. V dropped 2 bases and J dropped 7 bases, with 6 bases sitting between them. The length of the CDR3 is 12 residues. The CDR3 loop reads CASSLRGNEQFF. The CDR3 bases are TGTGCCAGCAGCTTACGGGGGAATGAGCAGTTCTTC.

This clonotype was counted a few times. CDR3 sequence (DNA): TGTGCCAGCAAAGGGGGACAGGGGAACTATGGCTACACCTTC. Translation gives CASKGGQGNYGYTF. The gene calls are TRBV6-6 and TRBJ1-2; 10 nucleotides align to TRBD1. Germline V lookup: CDR1 MNHNY, CDR2 SVGAGI (reference sequence). The CDR3 consists of 14 residues. V lost 7 bases, J lost 2 bases, and 4 bases stayed unmatched.

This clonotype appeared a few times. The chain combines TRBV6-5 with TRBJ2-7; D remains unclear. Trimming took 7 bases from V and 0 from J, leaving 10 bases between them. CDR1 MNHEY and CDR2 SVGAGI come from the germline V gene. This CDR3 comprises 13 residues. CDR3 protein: CASTPTYSYEQYF. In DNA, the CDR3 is TGTGCCAGCACCCCGACATACTCCTACGAGCAGTACTTC.

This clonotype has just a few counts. The CDR3 reads CASSPQGNTGELFF. CDR3 DNA sequence: TGCGCCAGCAGCCCTCAGGGGAACACCGGGGAGCTGTTTTTT. The rearrangement uses TRBV5-1 and TRBJ2-2; a weak D match, TRBD1 (5 bases). Deletions cut 4 bases from V and 1 base from J, with 8 bases between. The germline gives CDR1 SGHRS, CDR2 YFSETQ. The CDR3 sequence is 14 residues long. The full variable domain, in which reference TRBV5-1 and TRBJ2-2 provide the parts outside the CDR3, is KAGVTQTPRYLIKTRGQQVTLSCSPISGHRSVSWYQQTPGQGLQFLFEYFSETQRNKGNFPGRFSGRQFSNSRSEMNVSTLELGDSALYLCASSPQGNTGELFFGEGSRLTVL.

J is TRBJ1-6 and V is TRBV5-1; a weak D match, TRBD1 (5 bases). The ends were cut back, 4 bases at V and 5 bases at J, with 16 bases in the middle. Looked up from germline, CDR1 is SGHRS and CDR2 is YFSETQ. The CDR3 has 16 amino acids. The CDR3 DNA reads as TGCGCCAGCAGCCTGGGAGCGAGAGGGGATAATTCACCCCTCCACTTT. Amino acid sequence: CASSLGARGDNSPLHF.

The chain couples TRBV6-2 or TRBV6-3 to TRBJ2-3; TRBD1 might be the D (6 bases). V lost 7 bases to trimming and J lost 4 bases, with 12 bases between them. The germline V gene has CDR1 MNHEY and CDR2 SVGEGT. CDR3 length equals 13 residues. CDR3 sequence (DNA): TGTGCCAGCATTAACAGGGTAGCAGATACGCAGTATTTT. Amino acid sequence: CASINRVADTQYF.

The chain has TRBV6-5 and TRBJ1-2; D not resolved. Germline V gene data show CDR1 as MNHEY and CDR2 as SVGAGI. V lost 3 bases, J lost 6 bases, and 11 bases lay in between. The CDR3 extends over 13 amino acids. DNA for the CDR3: TGTGCCAGCAGTTATTCCCTTGGGAATGGCTACACCTTC. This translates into CASSYSLGNGYTF.

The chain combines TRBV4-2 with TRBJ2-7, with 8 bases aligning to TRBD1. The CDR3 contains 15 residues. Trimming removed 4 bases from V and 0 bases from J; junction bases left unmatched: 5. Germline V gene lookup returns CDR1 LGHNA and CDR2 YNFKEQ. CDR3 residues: CASSRTGQDSYEQYF. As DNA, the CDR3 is TGTGCCAGCAGCCGAACGGGACAGGACTCCTACGAGCAGTACTTC.

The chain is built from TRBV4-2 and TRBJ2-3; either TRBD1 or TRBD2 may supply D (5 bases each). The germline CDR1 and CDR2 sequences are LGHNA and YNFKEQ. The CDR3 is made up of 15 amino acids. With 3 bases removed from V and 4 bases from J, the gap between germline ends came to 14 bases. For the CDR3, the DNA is TGTGCCAGCAGCCACGCACTAGGGACCTCAGATACGCAGTATTTT. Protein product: CASSHALGTSDTQYF.

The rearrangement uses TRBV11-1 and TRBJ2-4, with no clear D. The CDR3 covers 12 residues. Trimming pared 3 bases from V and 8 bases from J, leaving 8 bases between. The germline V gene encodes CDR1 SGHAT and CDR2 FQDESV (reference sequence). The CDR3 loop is CASSLGGDIQYF. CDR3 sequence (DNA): TGTGCCAGCAGCTTGGGTGGGGACATTCAGTACTTC.

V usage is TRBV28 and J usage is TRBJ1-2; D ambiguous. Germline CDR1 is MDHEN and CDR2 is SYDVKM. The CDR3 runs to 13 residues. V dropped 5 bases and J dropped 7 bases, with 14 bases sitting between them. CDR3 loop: CASSVEWAGGYTF. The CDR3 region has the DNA TGTGCCAGCAGTGTAGAGTGGGCAGGTGGCTACACCTTC.

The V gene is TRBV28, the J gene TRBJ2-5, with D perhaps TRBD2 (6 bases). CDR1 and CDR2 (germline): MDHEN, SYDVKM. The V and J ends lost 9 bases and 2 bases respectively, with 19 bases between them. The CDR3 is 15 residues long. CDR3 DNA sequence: TGTGCCAGTGCTCTCCGGGACTCCTGGCAAGAGACCCAGTACTTC. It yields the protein CASALRDSWQETQYF.

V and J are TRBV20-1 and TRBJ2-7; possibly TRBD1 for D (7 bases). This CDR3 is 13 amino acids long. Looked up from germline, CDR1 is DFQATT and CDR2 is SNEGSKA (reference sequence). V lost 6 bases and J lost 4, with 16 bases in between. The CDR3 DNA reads TGCAGTGCCCCGGGGGACAGTTCATACGAGCAGTACTTC. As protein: CSAPGDSSYEQYF.

The CDR3 DNA sequence: TGCGCCAGCAGCTTCACGTCGGGACCGGGGAACACTGAAGCTTTCTTT. Protein sequence: CASSFTSGPGNTEAFF. The V call is TRBV5-1, the J call TRBJ1-1, with a tentative D call TRBD1 (5 bases). The V gene's germline CDR1 is SGHRS and CDR2 YFSETQ. The CDR3 has 16 residues. V gave up 2 bases and J gave up 1 base, with 15 bases separating them. The whole variable domain, remainder taken from reference TRBV5-1 and TRBJ1-1, is KAGVTQTPRYLIKTRGQQVTLSCSPISGHRSVSWYQQTPGQGLQFLFEYFSETQRNKGNFPGRFSGRQFSNSRSEMNVSTLELGDSALYLCASSFTSGPGNTEAFFGQGTRLTVV.

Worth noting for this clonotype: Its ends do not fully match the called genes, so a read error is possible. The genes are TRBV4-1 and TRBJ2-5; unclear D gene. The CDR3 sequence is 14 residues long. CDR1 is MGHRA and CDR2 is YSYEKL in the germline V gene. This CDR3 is CASSIGHYQETQCF. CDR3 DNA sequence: TGCGCCAGCAGCATAGGGCACTACCAAGAGACCCAGTGCTTC.

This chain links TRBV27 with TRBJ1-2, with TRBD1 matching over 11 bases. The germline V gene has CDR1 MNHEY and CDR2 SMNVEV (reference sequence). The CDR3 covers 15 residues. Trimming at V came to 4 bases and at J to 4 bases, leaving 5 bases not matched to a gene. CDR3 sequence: CASSSLGTGGYGYTF. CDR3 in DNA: TGTGCCAGCAGTTCGCTAGGGACAGGGGGCTATGGCTACACCTTC.

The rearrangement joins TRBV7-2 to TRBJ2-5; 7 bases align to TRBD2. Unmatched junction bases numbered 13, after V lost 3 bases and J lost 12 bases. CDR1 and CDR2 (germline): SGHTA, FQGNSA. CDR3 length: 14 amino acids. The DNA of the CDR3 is TGTGCCAGCAGCTTTAGCAGCGGGGCCCACGAGAAGTACTTC. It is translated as CASSFSSGAHEKYF. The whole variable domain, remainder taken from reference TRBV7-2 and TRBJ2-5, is GAGVSQSPSNKVTEKGKDVELRCDPISGHTALYWYRQSLGQGLEFLIYFQGNSAPDKSGLPSDRFSAERTGGSVSTLTIQRTQQEDSAVYLCASSFSSGAHEKYFGPGTRLLVL.